One T cell receptor (beta chain) is described in this entry. This entry comes from a study of T cells after yellow fever vaccination. Each CDR3 protein is one row after TCRdb ran MiXCR on the 5' RACE reads. The sample records fewer than 350,000 distinct CDR3 sequences, roughly 3.5% being singletons. The CDR3 runs to 13 residues. Trimming took off 0 bases at V and 3 bases at J, with 3 bases between the two ends. CDR1 LGHDT and CDR2 YNNKEL come from the germline V gene (reference sequence). This sequence joins TRBV3-1 and TRBJ2-4; D call uncertain. The sequence derives from a man aged 18 to 30 who received the YFV17D yellow fever vaccine. The sequenced sample was PBMCs, obtained on the day of the yellow fever booster vaccination. The CDR3 here is CASSQEGKNIQYF. CDR3 in DNA: TGTGCCAGCAGCCAAGAAGGCAAAAACATTCAGTACTTC. Complete variable domain (other parts from reference TRBV3-1 and TRBJ2-4): DTAVSQTPKYLVTQMGNDKSIKCEQNLGHDTMYWYKQDSKKFLKIMFSYNNKELIINETVPNRFSPKSPDKAHLNLHINSLELGDSAVYFCASSQEGKNIQYFGAGTRLSVL.